Listed below are T cell receptor beta chains from one sample, sequenced in a study of CXCR3-negative and CXCR3-positive naive CD8 T cells. TCRdb reprocessed the 5' RACE reads and keeps a single row for each CDR3 protein, giving no DNA. Its listing shows 50,000 to 75,000 distinct CDR3 sequences. Material for sequencing was naive CXCR3- CD8+ T cells from blood. The receptor source for this set is a human donor in good health. Some clones in this sample may be carry-over from other donors' samples. Each CDR3 is given with its conserved first and last residue. Fields, in order: V gene, J gene, CDR3 protein.

v_gene: TRBV3-1; j_gene: TRBJ2-7; CDR3aa: CASSQQPGPEQYF
v_gene: TRBV7-6; j_gene: TRBJ2-3; CDR3aa: CASRPKGGGRLISPDTQYF
v_gene: TRBV5-1; j_gene: TRBJ1-4; CDR3aa: CASSLGQSNEKLFF
v_gene: TRBV7-6; j_gene: TRBJ2-2; CDR3aa: CASSPTGGTATGELFF
v_gene: TRBV6-4; j_gene: TRBJ2-1; CDR3aa: CASSDSAGINNEQFF
v_gene: TRBV20-1; j_gene: TRBJ1-2; CDR3aa: CSARDREVGYTF
v_gene: TRBV6-5; j_gene: TRBJ2-5; CDR3aa: CASSYFEGETQYF
v_gene: TRBV14; j_gene: TRBJ2-5; CDR3aa: CASSQGWHLRGETQYF
v_gene: TRBV7-9; j_gene: TRBJ2-5; CDR3aa: CASSPAIGTHQETQYF
v_gene: TRBV6-2/TRBV6-3; j_gene: TRBJ2-3; CDR3aa: CASSYGQLPSTDTQYF
v_gene: TRBV5-1; j_gene: TRBJ2-3; CDR3aa: CASSSPGGDTDTQYF
v_gene: TRBV20-1; j_gene: TRBJ1-5; CDR3aa: CSATEDRGSSEPQHF
v_gene: TRBV12-3/TRBV12-4; j_gene: TRBJ1-1; CDR3aa: CASSFAAVFEAFF
v_gene: TRBV6-5; j_gene: TRBJ2-1; CDR3aa: CASSYSLAGYNEQFF
v_gene: TRBV10-1; j_gene: TRBJ1-3; CDR3aa: CASTVDTGPSGNTIYF
v_gene: TRBV29-1; j_gene: TRBJ2-7; CDR3aa: CSVEGQGVTYEQYF
v_gene: TRBV29-1; j_gene: TRBJ2-4; CDR3aa: CSGTGSGAKNIQYF
v_gene: TRBV11-2; j_gene: TRBJ2-7; CDR3aa: CASSLSILEQYF
v_gene: TRBV7-2; j_gene: TRBJ2-2; CDR3aa: CASSLGWGAVTGELFF
v_gene: TRBV29-1; j_gene: TRBJ2-7; CDR3aa: CSVVPEGGYEQYF
v_gene: TRBV7-9; j_gene: TRBJ2-7; CDR3aa: CASSLVKYEVQGSYEQYF
v_gene: TRBV19; j_gene: TRBJ2-7; CDR3aa: CASMRTDSSYEQYF
v_gene: TRBV28; j_gene: TRBJ2-5; CDR3aa: CASRPGTSQETQYF
v_gene: TRBV20-1; j_gene: TRBJ1-1; CDR3aa: CSASQGAEAFF
v_gene: TRBV28; j_gene: TRBJ1-2; CDR3aa: CASSLVRLDPHNYGYTF
v_gene: TRBV20-1; j_gene: TRBJ1-2; CDR3aa: CSARDQGGVIGYTF
v_gene: TRBV12-3/TRBV12-4; j_gene: TRBJ2-7; CDR3aa: CASSVGQGGEQYF
v_gene: TRBV29-1; j_gene: TRBJ2-1; CDR3aa: CSVEDVSGYNEQFF
v_gene: TRBV15; j_gene: TRBJ2-3; CDR3aa: CATSRDRYSDTTDTQYF
v_gene: TRBV29-1; j_gene: TRBJ2-2; CDR3aa: CSVLPSGTGIAGELFF